Shown below are 26 T cell receptor beta chains from a single sample sequenced in a study of tumor-infiltrating lymphocytes in oesophageal squamous cell carcinoma. MiXCR, applied by TCRdb to the PCR reads, yields one record per CDR3 protein. The sample contains 15,000 to 20,000 distinct CDR3 sequences, 35% to 45% of which appear only once. Sequenced: normal esophageal tissue next to the tumor. These receptors all come from a male donor with esophageal squamous cell carcinoma.

This clonotype has a count of ten or more. DNA of the CDR3: TGTGCCAGCAGCTTACGCGGCGGGAGGGCCAGGGCAGATACGCAGTATTTT. Its protein product is CASSLRGGRARADTQYF. The chain joins TRBV11-2 to TRBJ2-3, with 9 bases aligning to TRBD2. CDR1 and CDR2 from the germline V gene are SGHAT and FQNNGV. V trimming: 2 bases; J trimming: 4 bases; junction bases outside the gene matches: 10. This CDR3 spans 17 amino acids.

In its sample, this clonotype was seen many times. This rearrangement joins TRBV5-1 to TRBJ1-1, with unresolved D. CDR3 length: 13 residues. The V end was cut by 0 bases, the J end by 4 bases, with 7 bases between. The germline gives CDR1 SGHRS, CDR2 YFSETQ. The CDR3 DNA follows: TGCGCCAGCAGCTTGGGGGAGGGCACTGAAGCTTTCTTT. Protein sequence: CASSLGEGTEAFF.

The chain links TRBV5-1 to TRBJ2-1; 9 positions match TRBD2. The CDR3 has 15 residues. With V trimmed by 0 bases and J by 5 bases, 3 bases remained unmatched. CDR1 and CDR2 from the germline V gene are SGHRS and YFSETQ. CDR3 amino acids: CASSLGAGGDNEQFF. In DNA, the CDR3 is TGCGCCAGCAGCTTGGGGGCGGGAGGGGACAATGAGCAGTTCTTC.

This clonotype has just a few counts. J is TRBJ1-6 and V is TRBV10-3, with 7 bases lining up with TRBD1. V was clipped by 6 bases and J by 7 bases; unmatched bases: 6. CDR1 and CDR2 from the germline V gene are ENHRY and SYGVKD. The CDR3 consists of 14 residues. The CDR3: CAIRTGTENSPLHF. The CDR3 DNA reads TGTGCCATCAGGACCGGGACAGAAAATTCACCCCTCCACTTT.

This clonotype has only a few counts. The chain couples TRBV7-2 to TRBJ2-6; D is uncertain. The V and J ends lost 2 bases and 2 bases respectively, with 4 bases between them. The CDR3 consists of 14 residues. Per germline, CDR1 SGHTA and CDR2 FQGNSA. Here the CDR3 DNA reads TGTGCCAGCAGCTTAATCGCTGGGGCCAACGTCCTGACTTTC. It encodes CASSLIAGANVLTF.

Regarding this clonotype: One junction end does not reproduce the germline sequence, and a read error may be involved. The gene calls are TRBV7-8 and TRBJ1-6, with 8 bases fitting TRBD1. CDR3 size: 15 residues. Per germline, CDR1 SGHVS and CDR2 FQNEAQ. In nucleotides, the CDR3 is TGTGCCAGCAGCTTCGCTGGACAGGGCTCATCACCCCTCCACTTC. It specifies CASSFAGQGSSPLHF.

The chain uses TRBV7-3 and TRBJ2-3; 7 nucleotides align to TRBD2. In germline, CDR1 is SGHTA, CDR2 FQGTGA. J gave up 4 bases and V 5 bases, and 9 bases lay outside the gene matches. The CDR3 is 15 residues long. The CDR3 here is CASSIGLGSSDTQYF. The CDR3 DNA sequence: TGTGCCAGCAGCATCGGACTAGGGTCCTCAGATACGCAGTATTTT.

In the case of this clonotype: Likely a read error: the CDR3 ends without its conserved phenylalanine or tryptophan. The limits of the CDR3 on the DNA are not certain, so only TCRdb's listed CDR3 is given. This chain's CDR3 is CASSLVDRAYEQYFGN. The chain has TRBV7-2 and TRBJ2-5. With termini counted, the CDR3 has 16 amino acids. CDR1 SGHTA and CDR2 FQGNSA come from the germline V gene.

The gene calls are TRBV7-3 and TRBJ2-5, with D maybe TRBD1 (7 bases). The last part of the DNA fits TRBJ2-1 better; the J call may be wrong. CDR1 is SGHTA and CDR2 is FQGTGA in the germline V gene. The CDR3 has 19 residues. CDR3 DNA: TGTGCCAGCAGCCCGGGACAGATGTGGTCAGGGATGACGGGGGCTGAGCAGTTCTTC. Its translation is CASSPGQMWSGMTGAEQFF.

Only a few counts were recorded for this clonotype. The V gene is TRBV3-1, the J gene TRBJ1-5; 9 nucleotides agree with TRBD1. Germline CDR1 and CDR2: LGHDT and YNNKEL (reference sequence). The CDR3 loop spans 15 amino acids. Trimming took 3 bases from V and 5 from J; bases not matched to a gene: 5. CDR3 residues: CASSQNRGRHQPQHF. CDR3 DNA: TGTGCCAGCAGCCAGAACAGGGGGCGGCATCAGCCCCAGCATTTT.

This clonotype was recorded only once. This rearrangement joins TRBV7-3 to TRBJ2-5, with 8 bases that match TRBD2. CDR1 is SGHTA and CDR2 is FQGTGA in the germline V gene. V dropped 5 bases and J dropped 11; count of bases not matched to a gene: 13. This CDR3 is 14 amino acids long. CDR3 loop: CASSIAGWDREQYF. Written as DNA, the CDR3 is TGTGCCAGCAGCATAGCGGGATGGGATCGGGAGCAGTACTTC.

V is TRBV28 and J is TRBJ2-5, with 8 nucleotides matching TRBD2. Matching the DNA end better, TRBJ2-1 makes the J call doubtful. Germline-derived CDR1 and CDR2 are MDHEN and SYDVKM. The CDR3 runs to 16 residues. The CDR3 sequence is CASSLGGAGAYNEQFF. CDR3 coding DNA: TGTGCCAGCAGCCTAGGCGGAGCGGGAGCCTACAATGAGCAGTTCTTC.

The chain employs TRBV7-2 and TRBJ2-3, with 7 bases matching TRBD2. The CDR3 totals 14 residues. V gave up 11 bases and J gave up 3 bases; unmatched junction bases: 11. The germline gives CDR1 SGHTA, CDR2 FQGNSA. CDR3 coding DNA: TGTGCCTCCGGGGGGAGACCCACAACAGATACGCAGTATTTT. Residues: CASGGRPTTDTQYF.

The rearrangement links TRBV7-3 to TRBJ1-1; possibly TRBD1 for D (6 bases). Looked up from germline, CDR1 is SGHTA and CDR2 is FQGTGA. Trimming cost V 5 bases and J 2 bases, with 18 bases left between them. The CDR3 is 16 amino acids. This CDR3 reads CASSPGAGVSNTEAFF. CDR3 in DNA: TGTGCCAGCAGCCCTGGGGCAGGGGTTAGCAACACTGAAGCTTTCTTT.

This clonotype was detected many times. The CDR3 is CASTAGGMDTQYF. The CDR3 nucleotides are TGTGCCAGCACGGCGGGGGGCATGGATACGCAGTATTTT. The chain carries TRBV6-1 and TRBJ2-3, with TRBD2 matching 8 bases. The CDR3 spans 13 residues. V was clipped by 7 bases and J by 6 bases; unmatched bases: 6. Germline CDR1 is MNHNS and CDR2 is SASEGT.

This clonotype was seen a few times. The chain is built from TRBV9 and TRBJ2-3, with D possibly TRBD2 on 6 matching bases. The CDR3 is 15 amino acids. Trimming removed 1 base from V and 4 bases from J, with 13 bases in between. Germline V gene sequence: CDR1 SGDLS, CDR2 YYNGEE. CDR3 residues: CASSVWAGTSDTQYF. In nucleotides, the CDR3 is TGTGCCAGCAGCGTATGGGCGGGGACGTCAGATACGCAGTATTTT. Combining the CDR3 with reference TRBV9 and TRBJ2-3 gives the whole variable domain DSGVTQTPKHLITATGQRVTLRCSPRSGDLSVYWYQQSLDQGLQFLIQYYNGEERAKGNILERFSAQQFPDLHSELNLSSLELGDSALYFCASSVWAGTSDTQYFGPGTRLTVL.

V and J are TRBV28 and TRBJ1-4, with TRBD1 as a possible D gene (6 bases). TRBJ1-5 explains the end of the DNA better; the J call may be wrong. Germline CDR1 reads MDHEN; CDR2 reads SYDVKM. The CDR3 contains 15 residues. In DNA, the CDR3 is TGTGCCAGCAGTAGACAGGTCTCGTCGGGTCAGCCCCAGCATTTT. It is translated as CASSRQVSSGQPQHF.

By frequency in the sample, this clonotype is medium-sized (0.01 to 0.1%). The junction does not match germline at one end; this may be a read error. The V and J genes are TRBV7-7 and TRBJ2-2; 8 positions match TRBD1. The CDR3 totals 16 residues. Germline CDR1 is SSHAT and CDR2 is FNYEAQ (reference sequence). The CDR3 spells CASSFSTGAYTGELFF. Written as DNA, the CDR3 is TGTGCTAGCAGCTTTTCGACAGGGGCTTACACCGGGGAGCTGTTTTTT.

Within the sample, this clonotype is medium-sized. The chain combines TRBV7-8 with TRBJ2-2; D is unclear. Germline V lookup: CDR1 SGHVS, CDR2 FQNEAQ. The CDR3 is made up of 14 amino acids. V lost 3 bases to trimming and J lost 6 bases, with 11 bases between them. CDR3: CASSFGLEAGELFF. As DNA, the CDR3 is TGTGCCAGCAGCTTCGGGCTAGAGGCCGGGGAGCTGTTTTTT.

This clonotype was recorded many times. One end of the junction fails to match germline, which may point to a read error. V gene TRBV7-6 combines with J gene TRBJ1-5; possibly TRBD1 for D (5 bases). The CDR3 is made up of 16 amino acids. Germline V CDR1 and CDR2: SGHVS, FNYEAQ. The CDR3: CASSSDTGTDNQPQHF. The CDR3 nucleotides read TGTGCTAGCAGCTCGGATACCGGGACGGACAATCAGCCCCAGCATTTT.

CDR3 region: CASSLVVAGRYNEQFF. The CDR3 DNA follows: TGTGCCAGCAGCTTAGTTGTAGCGGGAAGATACAATGAGCAGTTCTTC. The rearrangement joins TRBV7-2 to TRBJ2-7, with 8 bases fitting TRBD2. The tail of the sequence fits TRBJ2-1 better, so the J call may be wrong. This CDR3 has 16 residues. Germline V gene lookup returns CDR1 SGHTA and CDR2 FQGNSA.

The chain employs TRBV3-1 and TRBJ2-2, with TRBD1 matching 11 bases. After removal of 8 bases from V and 3 bases from J, the junction contained 5 bases not matched to a gene. CDR1 and CDR2 from the germline V gene are LGHDT and YNNKEL (reference sequence). CDR3 length: 15 amino acids. CDR3 in DNA: TGTGCCAGCGGGCGGACAGGGGGCGACACCGGGGAGCTGTTTTTT. As protein: CASGRTGGDTGELFF.

The CDR3 coding sequence is TGCGCCAGCAGCTTGGCAGGACAGGCCTCCTACAATGAGCAGTTCTTC. Its protein product is CASSLAGQASYNEQFF. This chain uses TRBV5-1 with TRBJ2-1, with 7 bases matching TRBD1. V was clipped by 0 bases and J by 0 bases; unmatched bases: 3. CDR3 size: 16 residues. Germline V gene sequence: CDR1 SGHRS, CDR2 YFSETQ.

This sequence joins TRBV24-1 and TRBJ2-3; unclear D gene. This CDR3 has 15 amino acids. V lost 2 bases and J lost 4, with 12 bases in between. Germline-derived CDR1 and CDR2 are KGHDR and SFDVKD. Here the CDR3 DNA reads TGTGCCACCAGTGATTCCTCCGGAAGGGCAGATACGCAGTATTTT. Protein: CATSDSSGRADTQYF.

A word on this clonotype: A read error is possible here, since a much larger clone lies one base away. V and J are TRBV5-1 and TRBJ2-1; the match to TRBD1 covers 9 bases. Judging by the DNA end, TRBJ2-7 fits better; the J call may be wrong. The CDR3 contains 15 residues. Germline lookup yields CDR1 SGHRS and CDR2 YFSETQ. CDR3 loop: CASSLGQGGYNEQYF. The DNA of the CDR3 is TGCGCCAGCAGCTTGGGACAGGGGGGTTACAATGAGCAGTACTTC.

This clonotype was recorded a few times. This chain's CDR3 is CASSLGDNEQFF. The CDR3 bases are TGTGCCAGCAGCTTAGGGGACAATGAGCAGTTCTTC. The rearrangement uses TRBV7-9 and TRBJ2-1; D unresolved. The CDR3 is made up of 12 amino acids. The germline V gene encodes CDR1 SEHNR and CDR2 FQNEAQ (reference sequence). V was cut by 1 base and J by 5 bases, with 3 bases left in between.